A single sample is the source of the 7 T cell receptor beta chains below, sequenced in a study of blood T cell repertoires in COVID-19. Clones were read by immunoSEQ multiplex PCR, and TCRdb kept only the in-frame ones, dropping some. Found here are 150,000 to 200,000 clones, 85% to 90% of them singletons; the top ten hold 5.5% to 7%. The sequencing input was peripheral blood. The source is a man aged 40-49 years with active or convalescent COVID-19.

The rearrangement uses TRBV28 and TRBJ1-3, with TRBD1 as a possible D gene (6 bases). The CDR3 totals 15 residues. Between the trimmed V and J ends, which lost 6 bases and 2 bases, there was a span of 14 bases. Germline CDR1 is MDHEN and CDR2 is SYDVKM. DNA for the CDR3: TGTGCCAGCAGGGCCAGGGGCGTTGCTGGAAACACCATATATTTT. Its translation is CASRARGVAGNTIYF.

The chain carries TRBV6-1 and TRBJ1-3; 7 bases agree with TRBD1. The CDR3 is 16 amino acids. Germline CDR1 and CDR2: MNHNS and SASEGT. The junction had 8 bases not matched to a gene; V was cut back by 3 bases and J by 3 bases. The CDR3: CASSETDRVLGNTIYF. CDR3 DNA sequence: TGTGCCAGCAGTGAGACCGACAGGGTACTTGGAAACACCATATATTTT.

The V gene is TRBV5-6, the J gene TRBJ2-5; TRBD1 matches 7 bases. Per germline, CDR1 SGHDT and CDR2 YYEEEE. The CDR3 consists of 16 residues. The V gene end was trimmed by 0 bases and the J gene end by 1 base; junction bases not matched to a gene: 6. CDR3 nucleotides: TGTGCCAGCAGCTTGGCTTGGGACAGCTTCCAAGAGACCCAGTACTTC. It is translated as CASSLAWDSFQETQYF.

V and J are TRBV5-1 and TRBJ1-4, with D unclear. CDR3 length: 15 residues. V was clipped by 6 bases and J by 2 bases, with 14 bases between them. Germline lookup yields CDR1 SGHRS and CDR2 YFSETQ. This CDR3 is CASTRLAATNEKLFF. In nucleotides, the CDR3 is TGCGCCAGCACCAGACTGGCAGCCACTAATGAAAAACTGTTTTTT. The entire variable domain, with the rest obtained from reference TRBV5-1 and TRBJ1-4, is as follows: KAGVTQTPRYLIKTRGQQVTLSCSPISGHRSVSWYQQTPGQGLQFLFEYFSETQRNKGNFPGRFSGRQFSNSRSEMNVSTLELGDSALYLCASTRLAATNEKLFFGSGTQLSVL.

V and J are TRBV5-1 and TRBJ2-5, with TRBD1 matching 10 bases. CDR3 size: 13 residues. Trimming removed 9 bases from V and 7 bases from J; junction bases left unmatched: 9. From germline, CDR1 is SGHRS and CDR2 YFSETQ. The CDR3 sequence is CATRTGGESTQYF. The CDR3 nucleotides are TGCGCCACGCGGACAGGGGGAGAGTCGACCCAGTACTTC.

J is TRBJ1-3 and V is TRBV2; 9 nucleotides agree with TRBD1. Trimming at V came to 5 bases and at J to 3 bases, leaving 5 bases not matched to a gene. CDR1 is SNHLY, CDR2 FYNNEI, per germline. The CDR3 length is 15 residues. The CDR3 sequence is CASSNRGLNGNTIYF. DNA of the CDR3: TGTGCCAGCAGTAACAGGGGGCTTAATGGAAACACCATATATTTT. Filled out from reference TRBV2 and TRBJ1-3, the complete variable domain reads EPEVTQTPSHQVTQMGQEVILRCVPISNHLYFYWYRQILGQKVEFLVSFYNNEISEKSEIFDDQFSVERPDGSNFTLKIRSTKLEDSAMYFCASSNRGLNGNTIYFGEGSWLTVV.

The J gene is TRBJ1-5, the V gene TRBV28, with TRBD1 matching over 7 bases. Trimming cost V 1 base and J 4 bases; bases outside gene matches: 10. This CDR3 is 17 amino acids long. Germline CDR1 and CDR2: MDHEN and SYDVKM. The CDR3 sequence: CASSLSPNRGKNQPQHF. CDR3 bases: TGTGCCAGCAGTTTATCGCCTAACAGGGGAAAGAATCAGCCCCAGCATTTT.